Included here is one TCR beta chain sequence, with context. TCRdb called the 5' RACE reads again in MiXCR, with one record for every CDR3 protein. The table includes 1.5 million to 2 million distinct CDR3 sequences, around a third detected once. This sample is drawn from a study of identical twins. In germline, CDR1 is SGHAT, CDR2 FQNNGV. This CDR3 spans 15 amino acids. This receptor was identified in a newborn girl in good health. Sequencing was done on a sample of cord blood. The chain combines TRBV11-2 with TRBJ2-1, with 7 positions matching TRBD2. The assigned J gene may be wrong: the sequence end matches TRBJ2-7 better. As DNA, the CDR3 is TGTGCCAGCAGCACAGCGGGGAGCTCCTACAATGAGCAGTACTTC. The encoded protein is CASSTAGSSYNEQYF.